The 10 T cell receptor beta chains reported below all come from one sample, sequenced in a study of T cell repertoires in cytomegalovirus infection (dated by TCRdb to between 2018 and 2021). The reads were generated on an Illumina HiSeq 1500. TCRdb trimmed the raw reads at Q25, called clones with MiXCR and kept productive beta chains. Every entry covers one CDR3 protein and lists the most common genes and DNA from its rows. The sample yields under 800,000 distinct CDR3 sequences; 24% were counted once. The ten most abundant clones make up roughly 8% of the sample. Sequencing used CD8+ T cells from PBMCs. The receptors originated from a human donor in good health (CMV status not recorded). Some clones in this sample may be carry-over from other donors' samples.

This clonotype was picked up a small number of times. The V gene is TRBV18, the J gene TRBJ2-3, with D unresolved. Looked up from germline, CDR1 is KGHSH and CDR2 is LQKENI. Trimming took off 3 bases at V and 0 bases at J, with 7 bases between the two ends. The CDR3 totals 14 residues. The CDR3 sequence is CASSPPISTDTQYF. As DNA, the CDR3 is TGTGCCAGCTCACCCCCGATAAGCACAGATACGCAGTATTTT. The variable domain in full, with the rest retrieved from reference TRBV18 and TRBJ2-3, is NAGVMQNPRHLVRRRGQEARLRCSPMKGHSHVYWYRQLPEEGLKFMVYLQKENIIDESGMPKERFSAEFPKEGPSILRIQQVVRGDSAAYFCASSPPISTDTQYFGPGTRLTVL.

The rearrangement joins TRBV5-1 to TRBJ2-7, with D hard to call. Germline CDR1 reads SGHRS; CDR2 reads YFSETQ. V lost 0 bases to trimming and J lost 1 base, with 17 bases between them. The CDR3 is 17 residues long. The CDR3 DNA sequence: TGCGCCAGCAGCTTGGAGGCAGGTCCCCGCGTTTCCTACGAGCAGTACTTC. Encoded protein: CASSLEAGPRVSYEQYF.

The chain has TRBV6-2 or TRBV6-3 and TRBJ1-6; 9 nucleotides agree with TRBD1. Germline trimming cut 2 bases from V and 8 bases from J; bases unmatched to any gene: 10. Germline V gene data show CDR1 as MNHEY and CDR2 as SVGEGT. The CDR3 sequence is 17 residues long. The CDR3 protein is CASSYLRTGDIYSPLHF. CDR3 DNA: TGTGCCAGCAGTTACCTTCGGACAGGGGACATATATTCACCCCTCCACTTT.

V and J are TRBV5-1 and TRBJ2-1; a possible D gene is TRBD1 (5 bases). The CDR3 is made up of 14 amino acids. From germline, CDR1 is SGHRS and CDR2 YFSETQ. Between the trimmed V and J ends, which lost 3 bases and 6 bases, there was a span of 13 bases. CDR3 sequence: CASSSRWGGNEQFF. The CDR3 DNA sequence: TGCGCCAGCAGCTCTAGGTGGGGCGGCAATGAGCAGTTCTTC.

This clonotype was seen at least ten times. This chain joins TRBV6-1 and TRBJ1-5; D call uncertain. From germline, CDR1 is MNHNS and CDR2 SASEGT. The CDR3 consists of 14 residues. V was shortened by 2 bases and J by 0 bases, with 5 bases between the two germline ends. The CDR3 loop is CASSERSSNQPQHF. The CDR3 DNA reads TGTGCCAGCAGTGAAAGGAGTAGCAATCAGCCCCAGCATTTT.

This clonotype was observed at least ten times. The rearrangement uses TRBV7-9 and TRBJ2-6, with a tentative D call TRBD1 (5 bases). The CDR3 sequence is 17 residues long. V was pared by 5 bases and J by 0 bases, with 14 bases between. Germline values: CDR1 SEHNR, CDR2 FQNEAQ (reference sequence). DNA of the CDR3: TGTGCCAGCAGCCCACAGGCGTCGCTCTCTGGGGCCAACGTCCTGACTTTC. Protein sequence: CASSPQASLSGANVLTF.

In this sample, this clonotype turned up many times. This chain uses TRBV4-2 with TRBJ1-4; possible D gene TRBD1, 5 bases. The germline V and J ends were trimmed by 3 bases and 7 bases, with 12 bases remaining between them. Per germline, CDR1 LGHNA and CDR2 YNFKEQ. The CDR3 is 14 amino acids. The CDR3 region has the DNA TGTGCCAGCAGCCAGCGGGGGGAAGGTGAAAAACTGTTTTTT. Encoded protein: CASSQRGEGEKLFF.

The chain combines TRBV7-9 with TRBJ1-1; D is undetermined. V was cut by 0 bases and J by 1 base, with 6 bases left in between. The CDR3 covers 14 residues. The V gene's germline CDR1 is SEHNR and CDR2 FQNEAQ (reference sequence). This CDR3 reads CASSLAWRNTEAFF. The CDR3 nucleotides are TGTGCCAGCAGCTTAGCGTGGAGGAACACTGAAGCTTTCTTT.

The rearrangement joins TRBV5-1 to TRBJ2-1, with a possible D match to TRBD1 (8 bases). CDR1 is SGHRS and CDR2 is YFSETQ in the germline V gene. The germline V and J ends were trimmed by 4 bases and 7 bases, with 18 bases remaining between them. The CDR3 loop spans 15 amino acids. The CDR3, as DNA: TGCGCCAGCAGCGGACAGGGAGGGCCGCCGAATGAGCAGTTCTTC. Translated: CASSGQGGPPNEQFF.

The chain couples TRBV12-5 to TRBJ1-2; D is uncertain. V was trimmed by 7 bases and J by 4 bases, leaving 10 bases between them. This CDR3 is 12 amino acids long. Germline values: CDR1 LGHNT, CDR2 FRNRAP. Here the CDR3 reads CASEYSRYGYTF. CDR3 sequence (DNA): TGTGCTAGTGAATATAGTCGCTATGGCTACACCTTC.